What follows are 5 T cell receptor beta chains derived from one specimen sequenced in a study of T cells in localized non-small cell lung cancer. The method was immunoSEQ multiplex PCR; TCRdb's version includes in-frame clones alone and lacks a portion of them. The sample holds tens of thousands of clones, roughly 90% seen once. The starting material was peripheral blood, obtained before any cancer treatment. All receptors derive from a female donor aged 60 or older with stage I squamous cell lung carcinoma.

V and J are TRBV29-1 and TRBJ2-1, with 7 bases matching TRBD2. This CDR3 is built from 13 residues. The V gene end was trimmed by 3 bases and the J gene end by 9 bases; junction bases not matched to a gene: 8. Germline assignment: CDR1 SQVTM and CDR2 ANQGSEA. In DNA form, the CDR3 reads TGCAGCGTTGACGCGGGAGTCAGTATTGAGCAGTTCTTC. As protein: CSVDAGVSIEQFF.

V is TRBV10-3 and J is TRBJ2-7; D tentatively reads TRBD1 or TRBD2 (5 bases each). Looked up from germline, CDR1 is ENHRY and CDR2 is SYGVKD. This CDR3 spans 13 amino acids. Trimming took off 10 bases at V and 3 bases at J, with 16 bases between the two ends. CDR3 region: CATRDRIGYEQYF. The CDR3 DNA reads TGTGCCACCCGGGACCGAATCGGCTACGAGCAGTACTTC.

V usage is TRBV6-5 and J usage is TRBJ2-2; TRBD1 agrees at 7 bases. The CDR3 is made up of 14 amino acids. The germline CDR1 and CDR2 sequences are MNHEY and SVGAGI. After removal of 5 bases from V and 5 bases from J, the junction contained 5 bases not matched to a gene. The CDR3 nucleotides are TGTGCCAGCAGTCGTCACAGGGGAACCGGGGAGCTGTTTTTT. Its protein is CASSRHRGTGELFF.

The rearrangement joins TRBV4-1 to TRBJ1-2; D remains unclear. This CDR3 contains 15 residues. V was shortened by 1 base and J by 8 bases, with 17 bases between the two germline ends. Germline V gene data show CDR1 as MGHRA and CDR2 as YSYEKL. The CDR3 is CASSQVGSLSSGYTF. CDR3 sequence (DNA): TGCGCCAGCAGCCAAGTCGGGTCCCTCTCTTCAGGCTACACCTTC.

The chain links TRBV7-9 to TRBJ2-1; possibly TRBD2 for D (6 bases). In germline, CDR1 is SEHNR, CDR2 FQNEAQ (reference sequence). Trimming left V 5 bases short and J 1 base short, with 15 bases between. This CDR3 has 16 amino acids. CDR3 amino acids: CASSTASGLSYNEQFF. The CDR3 DNA reads as TGTGCCAGCAGCACCGCCAGCGGGCTTTCCTACAATGAGCAGTTCTTC. Drawing the rest from reference TRBV7-9 and TRBJ2-1, the complete variable domain is DTGVSQNPRHKITKRGQNVTFRCDPISEHNRLYWYRQTLGQGPEFLTYFQNEAQLEKSRLLSDRFSAERPKGSFSTLEIQRTEQGDSAMYLCASSTASGLSYNEQFFGPGTRLTVL.